Listed below are T cell receptor beta chains from one sample, sequenced in a study of T cell responses to AZD1222 COVID-19 vaccine. Some clones are missing from TCRdb's copy, which holds only in-frame ones; the method was immunoSEQ multiplex PCR. There are more than 95,000 clones in the sample; approximately 90% occur only once, and 7.5% lies in the top ten. The source was peripheral blood, collected on day 0 of AZD1222 vaccination. The receptor source for this set is an adult in good health. Both conserved end residues are part of each CDR3. A D gene is named only where the DNA matches it firmly. Not every row has a clone size; where given, it reads once, few, many or a size class.

>TRBJ2-5|15|TRBV28|-|-
TGTGCCAGCAGTTCGTCAGGGGTCGCTTCGAGGACCCAGTACTTC
CASSSSGVASRTQYF
>TRBJ2-5|16|TRBV18|-|-
TGTGCCAGCTCACCATCGTCGGGGGCCCTCCAAGAGACCCAGTACTTC
CASSPSSGALQETQYF
>TRBJ1-1|15|TRBV27|-|-
TGTGCCAGCAGTTCCCTACGAGGCTGGAGCACTGAAGCTTTCTTT
CASSSLRGWSTEAFF
>TRBJ2-7|15|TRBV4-1|-|few
TGCGCCAGCAGCCAATGGACTGGGGGAGCCTACGAGCAGTACTTC
CASSQWTGGAYEQYF
>TRBJ2-7|16|TRBV5-1|-|once
TGCGCCAGCAGCTTTACATCATCTAGCCCTAGCAACGAGCAGTACTTC
CASSFTSSSPSNEQYF
>TRBJ2-7|15|TRBV7-7|-|-
TGTGCTAGCAGCCGAGGGGGGAGTCGGTCCTACGAGCAGTACTTC
CASSRGGSRSYEQYF
>TRBJ1-5|14|TRBV2|TRBD1|few
TGTGCCAGCCAGGACAGGGTGGGGAATCAGCCCCAGCATTTT
CASQDRVGNQPQHF
>TRBJ1-1|16|TRBV4-3|TRBD1|-
TGCGCCAGCAGCCAAGATAGGGACAGGGGGGACACTGAAGCTTTCTTT
CASSQDRDRGDTEAFF
>TRBJ2-2|16|TRBV10-3|-|-
TGTGCCATCAGTGAGTTTATGAGTGGGAGCACCGGGGAGCTGTTTTTT
CAISEFMSGSTGELFF
>TRBJ1-5|15|TRBV28|-|-
TGTGCCAGCACCAAACCGGGGATTGGGAATCAGCCCCAGCATTTT
CASTKPGIGNQPQHF
>TRBJ1-1|18|TRBV3-1/TRBV3-2|TRBD1|-
TGTGCCAGCAGTCCATGGTCGGGACAGAAGTCCCGGGCCACTGAAGCTTTCTTT
CASSPWSGQKSRATEAFF
>TRBJ1-4|15|TRBV28|-|-
TGTGCCAGCAGTTCCCCGGGACCAACTAATGAAAAACTGTTTTTT
CASSSPGPTNEKLFF
>TRBJ1-5|18|TRBV10-3|TRBD1|-
TGTGCCATCAGTAAAACCGGGACAGGGGGCTCAGGCAATCAGCCCCAGCATTTT
CAISKTGTGGSGNQPQHF
>TRBJ1-4|17|TRBV7-9|-|-
TGTGCCAGCAGCTTAGGAGGGGGAGTGATAACTAATGAAAAACTGTTTTTT
CASSLGGGVITNEKLFF
>TRBJ2-2|16|TRBV18|TRBD1|-
TGTGCCAGCTCACCACCGGGACAGGGAAACACCGGGGAGCTGTTTTTT
CASSPPGQGNTGELFF
>TRBJ1-2|14|TRBV30|-|few
TGTGCCTGGGCCAGGATACAGCGAACAGGGACCTACACCTTC
CAWARIQRTGTYTF
>TRBJ1-2|14|TRBV3-1/TRBV3-2|TRBD1|-
TGTGCCAGCAGCCAAGCTCAGGGGGCAAGGGGCTACACCTTC
CASSQAQGARGYTF
>TRBJ1-2|14|TRBV7-2|TRBD1|once
TGTGCCAGCAGCTCCCTACAGGGGAGGTATGGCTACACCTTC
CASSSLQGRYGYTF
>TRBJ1-2|13|TRBV7-8|-|-
TGTGCCAGCAGCACGACAGTAAACTATGGCTACACCTTC
CASSTTVNYGYTF
>TRBJ1-6|17|TRBV4-2|-|once
TGTGCCAGCAGCCAAGAGCCTCAGGGACGGGTAAATTCACCCCTCCACTTT
CASSQEPQGRVNSPLHF
>TRBJ2-1|16|TRBV28|TRBD1|-
TGTGCCAGCAGTTCCCCAACAGGGGGAGCCAACAATGAGCAGTTCTTC
CASSSPTGGANNEQFF
>TRBJ1-1|14|TRBV6-5|-|-
TGTGCCAGCAGTTACTCTGGGATGAACACTGAAGCTTTCTTT
CASSYSGMNTEAFF
>TRBJ1-5|15|TRBV7-9|-|-
TGTGCCAGCAGCGAAAGCTGGGGCCTAAATCAGCCCCAGCATTTT
CASSESWGLNQPQHF
>TRBJ2-5|14|TRBV19|-|-
TGTGCCAGTAGTAAAGGGACCGAAGAAGAGACCCAGTACTTC
CASSKGTEEETQYF
>TRBJ2-1|12|TRBV9|-|few
TGTGCCAGCAGCGTAGCTGGGGAGGCGCAGTTCTTC
CASSVAGEAQFF
>TRBJ2-7|14|TRBV4-3|-|-
TGCGCCAGCAGTCCCCACCCCATCTCCTACGAGCAGTACTTC
CASSPHPISYEQYF
>TRBJ2-2|15|TRBV19|-|-
TGTGCCAGTAAATGGGGCGGGACGAACACCGGGGAGCTGTTTTTT
CASKWGGTNTGELFF
>TRBJ1-2|14|TRBV27|-|-
TGTGCCAGCAGTTTACTCGGAGAGGTCTATGGCTACACCTTC
CASSLLGEVYGYTF
>TRBJ2-7|13|TRBV5-4|-|-
TGTGCCAGCAGCTCACGGGACTCCTACGAGCAGTACTTC
CASSSRDSYEQYF
>TRBJ2-7|16|TRBV6-5|-|-
TGTGCCAGCAGTTACCCCGAGTACGGGAGCTCCTACGAGCAGTACTTC
CASSYPEYGSSYEQYF
>TRBJ1-1|15|TRBV9|TRBD1|once
TGTGCCAGCAGCGCCCCGGACAGGGGGGGGACTGAAGCTTTCTTT
CASSAPDRGGTEAFF
>TRBJ1-2|14|TRBV11-2|TRBD1|-
TGTGCCAGCAGCCCGACAGGGCCTAACTATGGCTACACCTTC
CASSPTGPNYGYTF
>TRBJ1-2|14|TRBV28|-|once
TGTGCCAGCAGTTTATCGACCGGGGGAGGTGGCTACACCTTC
CASSLSTGGGGYTF
>TRBJ1-2|13|TRBV10-1|TRBD1|-
TGCGCCAGCAGTATTTCAGGGGGCGACGGCTACACCTTC
CASSISGGDGYTF
>TRBJ1-3|15|TRBV13|-|few
TGTGCCAGCAGCAAAAGGGCTTACTCTGGAAACACCATATATTTT
CASSKRAYSGNTIYF
>TRBJ2-3|16|TRBV19|TRBD2|-
TGTGCCAGTAGTGGGGAACTAGCGGGGAGCACAGATACGCAGTATTTT
CASSGELAGSTDTQYF
>TRBJ1-1|14|TRBV19|-|-
TGTGCCAGTAGTCCGAGGGGGGTGAACACTGAAGCTTTCTTT
CASSPRGVNTEAFF
>TRBJ1-4|14|TRBV28|-|-
TGTGCCAGCAGTCATGGTGGGACTAATGAAAAACTGTTTTTT
CASSHGGTNEKLFF
>TRBJ2-5|14|TRBV4-1|-|-
TGCGCCAGCAGCCAAGGCGACAGCCAAGAGACCCAGTACTTC
CASSQGDSQETQYF
>TRBJ2-7|15|TRBV6-5|-|-
TGTGCCAGCAGTTACTCTAACAGAGGCTCCTACGAGCAGTACTTC
CASSYSNRGSYEQYF
>TRBJ2-1|17|TRBV12-1|-|-
TGTGCCAGCAGCTCCTGGACTAGCGGGAGGCACTACAATGAGCAGTTCTTC
CASSSWTSGRHYNEQFF